Listed below are T cell receptor beta chains from one sample, sequenced in a study of prognosis after radiotherapy for stage I lung cancer. TCRdb re-called the multiplex PCR reads with MiXCR, one entry per CDR3 protein. The profile shows about 21,000 distinct CDR3 sequences, roughly 47% of them singletons. The material was PBMCs, obtained before or after stereotactic body radiation therapy (not recorded which). The receptors originated from a donor over 45 with non-small cell lung cancer. CDR3s include the opening cysteine and the closing phenylalanine or tryptophan. A D gene is named only where the DNA matches it firmly. Clone size appears in some rows only: once, few, many, or a class for an expanded clone.

v_gene: TRBV24-1
j_gene: TRBJ2-3
d_gene: .
abundance: .
len: 12
CDR3aa: CATSDLARPQYF
CDR3nt: TGTGCCACCAGTGACTTAGCACGACCGCAGTATTTT

v_gene: TRBV6-9
j_gene: TRBJ2-1
d_gene: TRBD2
abundance: .
len: 15
CDR3aa: CASSYGAGGPDEQFF
CDR3nt: TGTGCCAGCAGTTACGGAGCGGGAGGGCCAGATGAGCAGTTCTTC

v_gene: TRBV5-1
j_gene: TRBJ1-1
d_gene: .
abundance: medium-sized
len: 13
CDR3aa: CASSFRGNTEAFF
CDR3nt: TGCGCCAGCAGCTTCAGGGGGAACACTGAAGCTTTCTTT

v_gene: TRBV12-3/TRBV12-4
j_gene: TRBJ2-1
d_gene: TRBD1
abundance: .
len: 15
CDR3aa: CASSPDRVCLHEQFF
CDR3nt: TGTGCCAGCAGTCCGGACAGGGTCTGTTTACATGAGCAGTTCTTC

v_gene: TRBV11-2
j_gene: TRBJ1-5
d_gene: TRBD1
abundance: .
len: 18
CDR3aa: CASSPGGTGNTGNQPQHF
CDR3nt: TGTGCCAGCAGCCCAGGGGGGACAGGGAATACTGGCAATCAGCCCCAGCATTTT

v_gene: TRBV11-3
j_gene: TRBJ2-2
d_gene: .
abundance: large
len: 17
CDR3aa: CASSPETPDSYTGELFF
CDR3nt: TGTGCCAGCAGCCCAGAAACCCCAGACAGCTACACCGGGGAGCTGTTTTTT

v_gene: TRBV13
j_gene: TRBJ2-5
d_gene: TRBD2
abundance: few
len: 15
CDR3aa: CASSPSSGSCETQYF
CDR3nt: TGTGCCAGTAGCCCCAGTAGCGGGAGTTGTGAGACCCAGTACTTC

v_gene: TRBV28
j_gene: TRBJ1-2
d_gene: TRBD1
abundance: .
len: 15
CDR3aa: CASSWGLQGGGGHTF
CDR3nt: TGTGCCAGCAGTTGGGGGCTACAGGGGGGTGGTGGCCACACCTTC

v_gene: TRBV7-9
j_gene: TRBJ2-7
d_gene: TRBD2
abundance: .
len: 13
CDR3aa: CASSQWTSSEQYF
CDR3nt: TGTGCCAGCAGCCAATGGACTAGCTCCGAGCAGTACTTC

v_gene: TRBV6-4
j_gene: TRBJ2-7
d_gene: .
abundance: .
len: 16
CDR3aa: CASRPSGRRNPYDQYF
CDR3nt: TGTGCCAGCAGACCTAGTGGGAGGAGAAATCCCTACGATCAGTACTTC

v_gene: TRBV5-1
j_gene: TRBJ2-1
d_gene: .
abundance: .
len: 14
CDR3aa: CASSPSSDYGEQFF
CDR3nt: TGCGCCAGCAGCCCATCTAGCGACTACGGCGAGCAGTTCTTC

v_gene: TRBV5-1
j_gene: TRBJ1-6
d_gene: .
abundance: many
len: 15
CDR3aa: CASSLEAGDNSPLHF
CDR3nt: TGCGCCAGCAGCTTGGAGGCGGGGGATAATTCACCCCTCCACTTT

v_gene: TRBV6-1
j_gene: TRBJ2-7
d_gene: TRBD2
abundance: many
len: 14
CDR3aa: CASSPTSGKVEQYF
CDR3nt: TGTGCCAGCAGTCCGACTAGCGGGAAGGTCGAGCAGTACTTC

v_gene: TRBV10-3
j_gene: TRBJ1-5
d_gene: .
abundance: many
len: 14
CDR3aa: CATQGESPNQPQHF
CDR3nt: TGTGCCACCCAAGGGGAGAGCCCCAATCAGCCCCAGCATTTT

v_gene: TRBV19
j_gene: TRBJ2-7
d_gene: .
abundance: many
len: 13
CDR3aa: CASQTESPHEQYF
CDR3nt: TGTGCCAGCCAGACTGAGTCTCCGCACGAGCAGTACTTC

v_gene: TRBV11-1
j_gene: TRBJ2-1
d_gene: .
abundance: .
len: 17
CDR3aa: CASSSYVGRKSYNEQFF
CDR3nt: TGTGCCAGCAGCTCCTACGTGGGGCGGAAGTCCTACAATGAGCAGTTCTTC

v_gene: TRBV24-1
j_gene: TRBJ2-5
d_gene: .
abundance: many
len: 16
CDR3aa: CATSELGERLGETQYF
CDR3nt: TGTGCCACCAGTGAATTAGGGGAACGGTTGGGAGAGACCCAGTACTTC

v_gene: TRBV7-8
j_gene: TRBJ2-7
d_gene: TRBD2
abundance: once
len: 16
CDR3aa: CASSLRLRLAGYGQYF
CDR3nt: TGTGCCAGCAGCTTAAGGCTGCGACTAGCGGGGTACGGGCAGTACTTC

v_gene: TRBV11-2
j_gene: TRBJ2-1
d_gene: TRBD2
abundance: .
len: 18
CDR3aa: CASSLGGPSGYTYNEQFF
CDR3nt: TGTGCCAGCAGCTTAGGGGGTCCTAGCGGGTATACCTACAATGAGCAGTTCTTC

v_gene: TRBV24-1
j_gene: TRBJ2-3
d_gene: TRBD1
abundance: many
len: 15
CDR3aa: CATSDTGGRTDTQYF
CDR3nt: TGTGCCACCAGTGATACAGGGGGTCGCACAGATACGCAGTATTTT

v_gene: TRBV12-3/TRBV12-4
j_gene: TRBJ1-1
d_gene: .
abundance: many
len: 13
CDR3aa: CASVGFVNTEAFF
CDR3nt: TGTGCCAGTGTGGGGTTCGTGAACACTGAAGCTTTCTTT

v_gene: TRBV14
j_gene: TRBJ1-1
d_gene: .
abundance: many
len: 16
CDR3aa: CASSHWGAGWGTEAFF
CDR3nt: TGTGCCAGCAGCCATTGGGGGGCAGGGTGGGGAACTGAAGCTTTCTTT

v_gene: TRBV6-1
j_gene: TRBJ2-1
d_gene: .
abundance: many
len: 11
CDR3aa: CASHTRDQQFF
CDR3nt: TGTGCCAGCCACACCCGGGACCAGCAGTTCTTC

v_gene: TRBV24-1
j_gene: TRBJ2-2
d_gene: .
abundance: many
len: 17
CDR3aa: CATRGASGERGVGELFF
CDR3nt: TGTGCCACCAGGGGGGCTAGCGGTGAGAGGGGAGTCGGGGAGCTGTTTTTT

v_gene: TRBV30
j_gene: TRBJ2-7
d_gene: .
abundance: medium-sized
len: 13
CDR3aa: CAWNSGHIYEQYF
CDR3nt: TGTGCCTGGAATTCGGGGCACATCTACGAGCAGTACTTC

v_gene: TRBV6-5
j_gene: TRBJ2-7
d_gene: TRBD1
abundance: many
len: 14
CDR3aa: CASSYGAGGYEQYF
CDR3nt: TGTGCCAGCAGTTACGGCGCAGGGGGCTACGAGCAGTACTTC

v_gene: TRBV2
j_gene: TRBJ2-5
d_gene: .
abundance: many
len: 14
CDR3aa: CASRDPRLVQTQYF
CDR3nt: TGTGCCAGCAGGGATCCCCGACTAGTACAGACCCAGTACTTC

v_gene: TRBV5-1
j_gene: TRBJ2-1
d_gene: .
abundance: many
len: 13
CDR3aa: CASSWVSYNEQFF
CDR3nt: TGCGCCAGCAGCTGGGTATCCTACAATGAGCAGTTCTTC

v_gene: TRBV11-3
j_gene: TRBJ2-7
d_gene: TRBD1
abundance: .
len: 13
CDR3aa: CSSSLRTGYEQYF
CDR3nt: TGTTCCAGCAGCCTACGGACAGGCTACGAGCAGTACTTC

v_gene: TRBV6-2/TRBV6-3
j_gene: TRBJ2-2
d_gene: .
abundance: .
len: 15
CDR3aa: CASSPGKGDTGELFF
CDR3nt: TGTGCAAGCAGTCCCGGGAAAGGGGACACCGGGGAGCTGTTTTTT

v_gene: TRBV5-1
j_gene: TRBJ2-3
d_gene: .
abundance: .
len: 15
CDR3aa: CASSFTGISTDTQYF
CDR3nt: TGCGCCAGCAGCTTCACAGGGATTAGCACAGATACGCAGTATTTT

v_gene: TRBV28
j_gene: TRBJ2-2
d_gene: .
abundance: many
len: 13
CDR3aa: CASGRQQGGELFF
CDR3nt: TGTGCCAGCGGTCGGCAGCAAGGCGGGGAGCTGTTTTTT

v_gene: TRBV6-1
j_gene: TRBJ2-1
d_gene: TRBD2
abundance: medium-sized
len: 14
CDR3aa: CASKREASYNEQFF
CDR3nt: TGTGCCAGCAAACGGGAGGCATCCTACAATGAGCAGTTCTTC

v_gene: TRBV11-2
j_gene: TRBJ2-5
d_gene: TRBD2
abundance: many
len: 15
CDR3aa: CASSSVVAGQETQYF
CDR3nt: TGTGCCAGCAGCTCCGTGGTAGCGGGCCAAGAGACCCAGTACTTC

v_gene: TRBV19
j_gene: TRBJ2-7
d_gene: .
abundance: .
len: 14
CDR3aa: CASSARVPSYEQYF
CDR3nt: TGTGCCAGTAGTGCTCGTGTCCCTTCCTACGAGCAGTACTTC

v_gene: TRBV11-3
j_gene: TRBJ2-7
d_gene: .
abundance: many
len: 13
CDR3aa: CASSSLDGYEQYF
CDR3nt: TGTGCCAGCAGCTCCCTGGACGGGTACGAGCAGTACTTC

v_gene: TRBV6-4
j_gene: TRBJ2-2
d_gene: .
abundance: .
len: 14
CDR3aa: CASSGSPCTWELFF
CDR3nt: TGTGCCAGCAGCGGGAGTCCCTGTACCTGGGAGCTGTTTTTT

v_gene: TRBV20-1
j_gene: TRBJ2-1
d_gene: TRBD2
abundance: many
len: 15
CDR3aa: CSARSGYSSYNEQFF
CDR3nt: TGCAGTGCCCGTAGCGGGTACAGCTCCTACAATGAGCAGTTCTTC